This entry is about one T cell receptor (beta chain). Its antigen is still unknown. Measured with immunoSEQ multiplex PCR; TCRdb has only the in-frame clones, and not every one. This table holds approximately 28,000 clones, over 55% found once. There are 15 residues in the CDR3. Trimming took off 2 bases at V and 6 bases at J, with 16 bases between the two ends. From germline, CDR1 is SGHVS and CDR2 FQNEAQ. Antigen-specific CD4+ T cells were expanded (with viral peptide pools) by the ViraFEST assay ahead of sequencing. Upon completion of about 10 days in culture, CD4+ T cells were isolated. Each participant received a vaccine that was either BNT162b2 or mRNA-1273, given as two doses. Wells of roughly 2 million PBMC each were grown with 8.5 to 10 IU/ml IL-2 and about 9.6 ug/ml peptides. In the cultures, half the medium was exchanged for IL-2 medium on days 3 and 7. These data originate in a study of vaccination effects on CD4 cells after COVID-19. Turning to the study itself: Researchers obtained post-vaccine samples at a median of 72 days past the second dose.

The study, taken as a whole, reports: At late timepoints after vaccination, vaccine- and infection-induced clones shrank markedly.

The chain links TRBV7-8 to TRBJ1-1; D is ambiguous. This clonotype was sampled from a human donor who received a COVID-19 vaccine. The sample here was CD4+ T cells from PBMCs cultured with HCoV-NL63 spike peptides, taken after COVID-19 vaccination. CDR3: CASSLRVPKAAEAFF. The CDR3 DNA follows: TGTGCCAGCAGCTTAAGGGTCCCAAAGGCGGCTGAAGCTTTCTTT.